The 11 T cell receptor beta chains given below trace back to one sample, sequenced in a study of blood T cell repertoires in COVID-19. This table comes from immunoSEQ multiplex PCR, and its TCRdb copy is limited to in-frame clones, with some not included. The repertoire holds about 160,000 clones, with around three quarters as singletons. Material: peripheral blood. These receptors were taken from a man aged 60 to 75 with acute or convalescent COVID-19.

The chain uses TRBV5-5 and TRBJ2-1; unclear D gene. The germline gives CDR1 SGHKS, CDR2 YYEKEE (reference sequence). The CDR3 consists of 14 residues. V gave up 3 bases and J gave up 4 bases, with 11 bases separating them. CDR3 loop: CASSSDNSYNEQFF. The CDR3 nucleotides are TGTGCCAGCAGCTCAGACAACTCTTACAATGAGCAGTTCTTC. Combining the CDR3 with reference TRBV5-5 and TRBJ2-1 gives the whole variable domain DAGVTQSPTHLIKTRGQQVTLRCSPISGHKSVSWYQQVLGQGPQFIFQYYEKEERGRGNFPDRFSARQFPNYSSELNVNALLLGDSALYLCASSSDNSYNEQFFGPGTRLTVL.

The rearrangement uses TRBV6-5 and TRBJ2-5; 7 bases match TRBD2. Germline V gives CDR1 MNHEY, CDR2 SVGAGI. J gave up 1 base and V 2 bases, and 7 bases lay outside the gene matches. This CDR3 is built from 16 residues. CDR3 amino acids: CASSYGGGNLQETQYF. The CDR3 bases are TGTGCCAGCAGTTACGGGGGGGGAAACCTCCAAGAGACCCAGTACTTC.

This clone has only one observation. The genes are TRBV7-9 and TRBJ1-4; D not resolved. Per the germline V gene, CDR1 is SEHNR and CDR2 is FQNEAQ (reference sequence). The CDR3 is 13 amino acids. V was clipped by 3 bases and J by 6 bases, with 8 bases between them. CDR3 sequence (DNA): TGTGCCAGCAGCTTGGTGGACTATGAAAAACTGTTTTTT. Translating gives CASSLVDYEKLFF.

This chain uses TRBV6-5 with TRBJ1-1; 7 nucleotides agree with TRBD1. The CDR3 spans 15 residues. The germline V gene encodes CDR1 MNHEY and CDR2 SVGAGI. V lost 6 bases to trimming and J lost 0 bases; unmatched junction nucleotides: 7. DNA of the CDR3: TGTGCCAGCAGCCCCCCGACAGGGTTGAACACTGAAGCTTTCTTT. It specifies CASSPPTGLNTEAFF.

The chain joins TRBV2 to TRBJ2-7; D remains unclear. Germline CDR1 and CDR2: SNHLY and FYNNEI. Trimming shortened V by 3 bases and J by 3 bases, and 12 bases separated the two germline ends. CDR3 size: 14 residues. The CDR3 spells CASSELQPFYEQYF. The CDR3 region has the DNA TGTGCCAGCAGTGAGCTACAGCCGTTCTACGAGCAGTACTTC.

This chain links TRBV5-1 with TRBJ2-7; 12 bases align to TRBD2. V lost 4 bases, J lost 9 bases, and 11 bases stayed unmatched. Germline-derived CDR1 and CDR2 are SGHRS and YFSETQ. This CDR3 region has 15 residues. The CDR3 reads CASSLTSGGLLGQYF. CDR3 sequence (DNA): TGCGCCAGCAGCCTGACTAGCGGGGGACTCCTCGGGCAGTACTTC.

The gene calls are TRBV12-3 or TRBV12-4 and TRBJ1-5, with D possibly TRBD1 on 5 matching bases. This CDR3 comprises 13 residues. V lost 6 bases and J 5 bases, leaving 11 bases between the germline ends. The chain's CDR3 is CASSPGGDQPQHF. The CDR3 coding sequence is TGTGCCAGCAGCCCTGGAGGGGATCAGCCCCAGCATTTT.

The chain uses TRBV10-2 and TRBJ2-2; 13 nucleotides align to TRBD2. V shed 6 bases and J 7 bases; nucleotides not matched to a gene: 5. The CDR3 sequence is 15 residues long. The germline gives CDR1 WSHSY, CDR2 SAAADI. This CDR3 is CASRGLAGSGGELFF. The CDR3, as DNA: TGCGCCAGCAGGGGACTAGCGGGGAGTGGCGGGGAGCTGTTTTTT.

The chain combines TRBV4-1 with TRBJ1-6, with TRBD1 matching over 9 bases. The germline gives CDR1 MGHRA, CDR2 YSYEKL. This CDR3 is built from 17 residues. Unmatched junction bases numbered 16, after V lost 3 bases and J lost 13 bases. CDR3 in amino acids: CASSQSPPRDRAAPLHF. CDR3 in DNA: TGCGCCAGCAGCCAGTCTCCTCCTAGGGACAGGGCCGCTCCCCTCCACTTT.

This clone was counted a single time. This rearrangement joins TRBV4-3 to TRBJ1-4; 10 bases agree with TRBD1. The CDR3 has 16 residues. CDR1 and CDR2 (germline): LGHNA, YSLEER. Losses at the gene ends were 3 bases for V and 4 bases for J; bases not matched to a gene: 5. The CDR3 DNA reads as TGCGCCAGCAGCCAGGGGACAGGGGAGAATAATGAAAAACTGTTTTTT. As protein: CASSQGTGENNEKLFF.

The gene calls are TRBV14 and TRBJ2-1, with 8 bases that match TRBD1. The length of the CDR3 is 18 residues. V shed 2 bases, J shed 5 bases, and the junction held 14 bases outside the gene matches. Germline CDR1 reads SGHDN; CDR2 reads FVKESK. DNA of the CDR3: TGTGCCAGCAGCCAAAATCGCCTAAGGGACAGGTCACACAATGAGCAGTTCTTC. It codes for CASSQNRLRDRSHNEQFF. The whole variable domain, filled in from reference TRBV14 and TRBJ2-1, reads EAGVTQFPSHSVIEKGQTVTLRCDPISGHDNLYWYRRVMGKEIKFLLHFVKESKQDESGMPNNRFLAERTGGTYSTLKVQPAELEDSGVYFCASSQNRLRDRSHNEQFFGPGTRLTVL.